This TCR beta chain is from a study of tumor-infiltrating lymphocytes in oesophageal squamous cell carcinoma. TCRdb re-called the PCR reads through MiXCR, storing one row per CDR3 protein. Seen here are about 12,000 distinct CDR3 sequences, roughly half observed once, and the top ten hold over 11%. CDR1 is MNHNS and CDR2 is SASEGT in the germline V gene. The trim removed 6 bases at V and 0 bases at J, leaving 5 bases unmatched. The CDR3 has 15 amino acids. The sequencing input was normal esophageal tissue next to the tumor. The TCR was taken from a male donor with esophageal squamous cell carcinoma. The chain links TRBV6-1 to TRBJ2-1; 7 bases are shared with TRBD2. This CDR3 reads CASSRTSSSYNEQFF. Here the CDR3 DNA reads TGTGCCAGCAGCCGGACTAGTTCCTCCTACAATGAGCAGTTCTTC.